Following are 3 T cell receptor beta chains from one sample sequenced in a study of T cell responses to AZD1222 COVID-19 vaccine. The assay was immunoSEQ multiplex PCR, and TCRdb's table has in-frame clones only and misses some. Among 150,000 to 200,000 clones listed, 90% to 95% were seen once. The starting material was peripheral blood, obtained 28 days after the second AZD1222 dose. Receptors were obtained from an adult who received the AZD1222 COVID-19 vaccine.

CDR3 in DNA: TGTGCCAGCAGTGGGGCTAGCGGGGGCATTAGGTACGAGCAGTACTTC. This sequence encodes CASSGASGGIRYEQYF. The chain uses TRBV28 and TRBJ2-7; TRBD2 matches at 10 bases. From germline, CDR1 is MDHEN and CDR2 SYDVKM. J gave up 4 bases and V 5 bases, and 11 bases lay outside the gene matches. The CDR3 extends over 16 amino acids. Drawing the rest from reference TRBV28 and TRBJ2-7, the complete variable domain is DVKVTQSSRYLVKRTGEKVFLECVQDMDHENMFWYRQDPGLGLRLIYFSYDVKMKEKGDIPEGYSVSREKKERFSLILESASTNQTSMYLCASSGASGGIRYEQYFGPGTRLTVT.

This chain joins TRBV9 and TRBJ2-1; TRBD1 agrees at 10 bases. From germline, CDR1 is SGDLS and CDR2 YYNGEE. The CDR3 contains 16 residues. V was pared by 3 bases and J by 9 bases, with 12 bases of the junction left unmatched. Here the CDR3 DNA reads TGTGCCAGCAGCGGGGGAGGGACAGGGGCGTTGGGTGAGCAGTTCTTC. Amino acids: CASSGGGTGALGEQFF.

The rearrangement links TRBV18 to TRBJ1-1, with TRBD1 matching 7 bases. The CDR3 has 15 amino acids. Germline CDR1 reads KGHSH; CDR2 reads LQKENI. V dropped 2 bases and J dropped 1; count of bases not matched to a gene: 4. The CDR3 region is CASSPGGTENTEAFF. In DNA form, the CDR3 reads TGTGCCAGCTCACCAGGAGGGACAGAGAACACTGAAGCTTTCTTT.